Below, 10 T cell receptor beta chains from the same sample are listed, as sequenced in a study of control samples from healthy donors and cancer patients. TCRdb keeps only in-frame clones here, not all; method: immunoSEQ multiplex PCR. The table includes 120,000 or so clones, roughly 90% detected once. Sequenced sample: blood. These receptors were obtained from a woman in her late teens or twenties in good health.

The J gene is TRBJ1-5, the V gene TRBV6-5; possibly TRBD1 for D (6 bases). The V gene's germline CDR1 is MNHEY and CDR2 SVGAGI. The CDR3 runs to 15 residues. The V and J ends lost 10 bases and 0 bases respectively, with 16 bases between them. CDR3 region: CATKRTVYSNQPQHF. As DNA, the CDR3 is TGTGCCACCAAACGGACAGTCTATAGCAATCAGCCCCAGCATTTT.

This chain joins TRBV24-1 and TRBJ2-2; 7 nucleotides match TRBD1. CDR1 and CDR2 (germline): KGHDR, SFDVKD. The CDR3 covers 15 residues. V shed 6 bases and J 1 base; nucleotides not matched to a gene: 4. The CDR3 loop is CATSWTGLNTGELFF. The CDR3 nucleotides read TGTGCCACCAGTTGGACAGGCCTGAACACCGGGGAGCTGTTTTTT.

The chain uses TRBV29-1 and TRBJ2-7; maybe TRBD2 (6 bases). The CDR3 has 13 residues. Trimming took off 4 bases at V and 0 bases at J, with 10 bases between the two ends. Germline V lookup: CDR1 SQVTM, CDR2 ANQGSEA. In DNA form, the CDR3 reads TGCAGCGTTGGTGGGGGGACCTCCTACGAGCAGTACTTC. It specifies CSVGGGTSYEQYF.

The chain carries TRBV28 and TRBJ2-7; a possible D gene is TRBD1 (5 bases). Looked up from germline, CDR1 is MDHEN and CDR2 is SYDVKM. The V and J ends lost 6 bases and 2 bases respectively, with 14 bases between them. This CDR3 has 14 amino acids. In nucleotides, the CDR3 is TGTGCCAGCAGGACCTCCAGGGAACCCTACGAGCAGTACTTC. This encodes CASRTSREPYEQYF.

The chain links TRBV18 to TRBJ1-1; D is perhaps TRBD1 (6 bases). The CDR3 totals 14 residues. Per the germline V gene, CDR1 is KGHSH and CDR2 is LQKENI. V was clipped by 2 bases and J by 5 bases, with 12 bases between them. CDR3 in DNA: TGTGCCAGCTCACCATCGGCAGGGGTTACTGAAGCTTTCTTT. It yields the protein CASSPSAGVTEAFF.

The V and J genes are TRBV28 and TRBJ2-7; 11 bases are shared with TRBD2. The CDR3 extends over 17 amino acids. Unmatched junction bases numbered 6, after V lost 2 bases and J lost 0 bases. CDR1 is MDHEN and CDR2 is SYDVKM in the germline V gene. CDR3 protein: CASSLRGLAGLSYEQYF. The CDR3 DNA reads TGTGCCAGCAGTTTACGCGGACTAGCGGGCCTCTCCTACGAGCAGTACTTC.

The chain links TRBV3-1 (or the pseudogene TRBV3-2) to TRBJ2-1; D tentatively fits TRBD1 or TRBD2 (6 bases each). CDR3 length equals 19 residues. V was clipped by 2 bases and J by 1 base, with 21 bases between them. CDR1 LGHDT and CDR2 YNNKEL come from the germline V gene (reference sequence). The CDR3 nucleotides read TGTGCCAGCAGCCAAACGGGGCAGGGTAAGGGGGGATCCTACAATGAGCAGTTCTTC. It translates to CASSQTGQGKGGSYNEQFF.

CDR3 bases: TGTGCCACCATCTCCGACAGTCAAGTGGAAGCTTTCTTT. It specifies CATISDSQVEAFF. The chain is built from TRBV6-5 and TRBJ1-1; tentative D call: TRBD1 (5 bases). CDR3 length: 13 residues. V shed 10 bases and J shed 8 bases, with 20 bases lying between them. Germline lookup yields CDR1 MNHEY and CDR2 SVGAGI.

The V and J genes are TRBV7-2 and TRBJ1-6; D is unresolved. This CDR3 spans 15 amino acids. Trimming took 1 base from V and 8 from J, leaving 12 bases between them. Germline CDR1 and CDR2: SGHTA and FQGNSA. CDR3 sequence: CASSLGAAGDSPLHF. The CDR3 nucleotides are TGTGCCAGCAGCTTAGGCGCGGCTGGGGATTCACCCCTCCACTTT.

This clone appeared a single time. The junction does not match germline at one end; this may be a read error. The rearrangement uses TRBV29-1 and TRBJ2-1; D gene unclear. The CDR3 consists of 14 residues. Germline lookup yields CDR1 SQVTM and CDR2 ANQGSEA. This CDR3 reads CSVEIRPGYSEQFF. DNA of the CDR3: TGCAGCGTTGAAATCCGTCCCGGGTACAGTGAGCAGTTCTTC.